Below, 14 T cell receptor beta chains from the same sample are listed, as sequenced in a study of blood T cell repertoires in COVID-19. Method: immunoSEQ multiplex PCR; TCRdb's copy keeps in-frame clones and lacks some. The sample has approximately 160,000 clones, about 85% seen once; the top ten hold less than 10%. Input material: peripheral blood. All receptors come from a woman in her fifties or sixties with COVID-19, enrolled during active disease.

This rearrangement joins TRBV9 to TRBJ1-3, with D possibly matching TRBD1 (6 bases). The CDR3 is 17 amino acids. The germline V gene has CDR1 SGDLS and CDR2 YYNGEE. The germline V and J ends were trimmed by 3 bases and 0 bases, with 16 bases remaining between them. The CDR3 coding sequence is TGTGCCAGCAGCGCGAGCCCCAGGGGCTACTCTGGAAACACCATATATTTT. It translates to CASSASPRGYSGNTIYF.

As to this clone: An end of the junction does not agree with germline; a read error may underlie this. CDR3 sequence: CASNIPYGTANGYTF. CDR3 DNA sequence: TGTGCCAGTAATATACCCTACGGGACAGCAAATGGCTACACCTTC. The chain carries TRBV19 and TRBJ1-2; 7 positions match TRBD1. This CDR3 has 15 residues. CDR1 is LNHDA, CDR2 SQIVND, per germline (reference sequence).

This rearrangement joins TRBV6-2 or TRBV6-3 to TRBJ2-7; D remains unclear. The germline CDR1 and CDR2 sequences are MNHEY and SVGEGT. V lost 6 bases to trimming and J lost 4 bases, with 7 bases between them. This CDR3 region has 11 residues. CDR3 protein: CASSSPYEQYF. The DNA for the CDR3 is TGTGCCAGCAGCTCTCCTTACGAGCAGTACTTC.

This clone has more than one count but fewer than ten. The V call is TRBV6-5, the J call TRBJ2-5; tentative D call: TRBD1 (6 bases). Trimming stripped 0 bases from V and 2 bases from J, with 10 bases between. Germline lookup yields CDR1 MNHEY and CDR2 SVGAGI. The CDR3 sequence is 15 residues long. The CDR3 bases are TGTGCCAGCAGTTACTCGATGGACAGACAAGAGACCCAGTACTTC. Residues: CASSYSMDRQETQYF.

The genes are TRBV5-1 and TRBJ1-2; weak D call: TRBD1 (6 bases). CDR3 length equals 19 residues. Per germline, CDR1 SGHRS and CDR2 YFSETQ. V was cut by 5 bases and J by 4 bases, with 30 bases left in between. The DNA of the CDR3 is TGCGCCAGCAGAACAGGGAGAGGACTTCCCGAGGGAATCCCCTATGGCTACACCTTC. This encodes CASRTGRGLPEGIPYGYTF.

The rearrangement joins TRBV11-2 to TRBJ1-3; D gene ambiguous. This CDR3 spans 12 amino acids. The germline gives CDR1 SGHAT, CDR2 FQNNGV. With 5 bases removed from V and 5 bases from J, the gap between germline ends came to 7 bases. CDR3 DNA sequence: TGTGCCAGCAGCGCCACAAGAAACACCATATATTTT. Protein: CASSATRNTIYF.

V gene TRBV2 combines with J gene TRBJ2-3, with 8 bases lining up with TRBD1. The germline CDR1 and CDR2 sequences are SNHLY and FYNNEI. V trimming: 4 bases; J trimming: 5 bases; junction bases outside the gene matches: 5. The CDR3 contains 14 residues. The CDR3 region is CASSADRVGDTQYF. As DNA, the CDR3 is TGTGCCAGCAGTGCGGACAGGGTAGGAGATACGCAGTATTTT.

This sequence joins TRBV12-3 or TRBV12-4 and TRBJ2-5; 8 positions agree with TRBD1. J lost 5 bases, V lost 4 bases, and 3 bases had no gene match. This CDR3 region has 13 residues. This CDR3 reads CASSSTGVETQYF. CDR3 coding DNA: TGTGCCAGCAGTTCGACAGGGGTGGAGACCCAGTACTTC.

This clone was detected only once. The rearrangement uses TRBV3-1 (or the pseudogene TRBV3-2) and TRBJ1-5; 8 nucleotides match TRBD1. The CDR3 is 18 amino acids. Germline V gene lookup returns CDR1 LGHDT and CDR2 YNNKEL (reference sequence). V lost 4 bases to trimming and J lost 0 bases; unmatched junction nucleotides: 11. The chain's CDR3 is CASSLTGANAYSNQPQHF. Written as DNA, the CDR3 is TGTGCCAGCAGCCTGACAGGGGCCAATGCTTATAGCAATCAGCCCCAGCATTTT.

This clone was detected a few times. V and J are TRBV6-5 and TRBJ2-2; D is undetermined. From germline, CDR1 is MNHEY and CDR2 SVGAGI. The CDR3 runs to 11 residues. V was cut by 7 bases and J by 5 bases, with 5 bases left in between. CDR3 in DNA: TGTGCCAGCAAGGAGACCGGGGAGCTGTTTTTT. Amino acids: CASKETGELFF.

The chain has TRBV5-8 and TRBJ1-1; D is undetermined. The CDR3 extends over 15 amino acids. V was trimmed by 7 bases and J by 0 bases, leaving 16 bases between them. Germline lookup yields CDR1 SGHTS and CDR2 YDEGEE. Here the CDR3 DNA reads TGTGCCAGCCTCCGGGGAGGGTTAATGAACACTGAAGCTTTCTTT. Protein product: CASLRGGLMNTEAFF.

The chain employs TRBV15 and TRBJ1-2, with D unclear. Germline CDR1 LNHNV, CDR2 YYDKDF (reference sequence). This CDR3 comprises 13 residues. V was shortened by 6 bases and J by 5 bases, with 13 bases between the two germline ends. As DNA, the CDR3 is TGTGCCACCAGTGCTGGGCAGGTTTATGGCTACACCTTC. Translation: CATSAGQVYGYTF.

The gene calls are TRBV10-3 and TRBJ1-3, with D hard to call. Between the trimmed V and J ends, which lost 10 bases and 0 bases, there was a span of 10 bases. Germline V gives CDR1 ENHRY, CDR2 SYGVKD. This CDR3 has 13 amino acids. The CDR3 reads CATGLSSGNTIYF. CDR3 coding DNA: TGTGCCACCGGACTTAGCTCTGGAAACACCATATATTTT.

This clone has only one observation. The chain recombines TRBV10-2 with TRBJ2-2; maybe TRBD2 (5 bases). Between the trimmed V and J ends, which lost 8 bases and 0 bases, there was a span of 10 bases. The CDR3 is 14 amino acids. Looked up from germline, CDR1 is WSHSY and CDR2 is SAAADI. The CDR3 bases are TGCGCCAGCTCCGGGGTTTCGAACACCGGGGAGCTGTTTTTT. Residues: CASSGVSNTGELFF.